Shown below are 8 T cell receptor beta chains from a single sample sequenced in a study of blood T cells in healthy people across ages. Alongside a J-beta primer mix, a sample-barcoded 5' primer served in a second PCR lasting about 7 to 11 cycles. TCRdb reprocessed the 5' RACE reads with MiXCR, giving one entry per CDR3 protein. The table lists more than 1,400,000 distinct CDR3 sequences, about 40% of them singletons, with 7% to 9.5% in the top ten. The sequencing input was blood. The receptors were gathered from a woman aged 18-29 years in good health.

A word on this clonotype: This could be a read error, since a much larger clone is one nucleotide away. The CDR3 loop is CGVAHIQGADTQYF. CDR3 in DNA: TGCGGCGTTGCTCACATACAGGGAGCAGATACGCAGTATTTT. The chain has TRBV29-1 and TRBJ2-3, with D possibly matching TRBD1 (6 bases). The CDR3 runs to 14 residues. CDR1 is SQVTM, CDR2 ANQGSEA, per germline.

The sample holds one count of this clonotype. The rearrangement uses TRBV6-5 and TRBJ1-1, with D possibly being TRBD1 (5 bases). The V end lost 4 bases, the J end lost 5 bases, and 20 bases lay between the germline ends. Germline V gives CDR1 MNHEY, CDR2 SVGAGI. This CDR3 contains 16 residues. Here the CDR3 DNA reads TGTGCCAGCAGTTCTGGGTACAGGTTGGAAGGGACTGAAGCTTTCTTT. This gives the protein CASSSGYRLEGTEAFF.

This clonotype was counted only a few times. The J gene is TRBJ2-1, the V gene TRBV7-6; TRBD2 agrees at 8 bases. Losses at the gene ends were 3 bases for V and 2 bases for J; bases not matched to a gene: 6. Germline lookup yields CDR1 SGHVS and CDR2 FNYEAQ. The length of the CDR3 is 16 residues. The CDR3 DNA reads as TGTGCCAGCAGCTTGGGATCGGGACTAGCCTACAATGAGCAGTTCTTC. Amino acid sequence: CASSLGSGLAYNEQFF.

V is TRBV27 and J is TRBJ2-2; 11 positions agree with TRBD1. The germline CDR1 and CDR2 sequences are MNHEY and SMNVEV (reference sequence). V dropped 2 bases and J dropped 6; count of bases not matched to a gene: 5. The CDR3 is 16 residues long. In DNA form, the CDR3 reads TGTGCCAGCAGTTTAGGGGGGACAGGGGGGTCCGGGGAGCTGTTTTTT. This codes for CASSLGGTGGSGELFF.

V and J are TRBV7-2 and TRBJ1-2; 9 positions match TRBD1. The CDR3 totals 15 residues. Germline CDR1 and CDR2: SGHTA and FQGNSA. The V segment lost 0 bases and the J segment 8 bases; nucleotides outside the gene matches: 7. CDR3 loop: CASSLAAQGAYGYTF. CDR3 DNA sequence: TGTGCCAGCAGCTTAGCCGCACAGGGGGCCTACGGCTACACCTTC.

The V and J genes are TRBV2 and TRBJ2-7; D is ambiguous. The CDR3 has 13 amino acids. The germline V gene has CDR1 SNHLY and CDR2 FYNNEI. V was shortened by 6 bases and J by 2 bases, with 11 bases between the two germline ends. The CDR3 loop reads CASRSRNPYEQYF. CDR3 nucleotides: TGTGCCAGCAGATCGCGAAACCCCTACGAGCAGTACTTC.

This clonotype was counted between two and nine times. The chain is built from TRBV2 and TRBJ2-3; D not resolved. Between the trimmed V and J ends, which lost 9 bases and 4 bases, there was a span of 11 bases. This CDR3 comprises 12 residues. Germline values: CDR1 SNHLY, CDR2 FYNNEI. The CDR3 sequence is CARSPAADTQYF. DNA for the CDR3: TGTGCCAGGTCTCCGGCCGCAGATACGCAGTATTTT.

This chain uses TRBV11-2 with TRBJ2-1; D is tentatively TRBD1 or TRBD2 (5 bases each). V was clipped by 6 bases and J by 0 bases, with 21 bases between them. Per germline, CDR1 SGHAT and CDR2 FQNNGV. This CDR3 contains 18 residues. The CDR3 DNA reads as TGTGCCAGCAGAGCTAGAGGGGCGGCCGTAAGCTCCTACAATGAGCAGTTCTTC. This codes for CASRARGAAVSSYNEQFF.